Below, 30 T cell receptor beta chains from the same sample are listed, as sequenced in a study of T-cell memory formation after mild COVID-19. TCRdb reanalysed the 5' RACE reads using MiXCR and keeps one entry per CDR3 protein. Of about 360,000 distinct CDR3 sequences listed, over 13% are singletons. The sequenced sample was PBMCs or a T cell subset sorted from them (not recorded which). The receptor source for this set is a man between 18 and 35 years old who had mild COVID-19 (a few samples of this study predate the infection). Cell type and time point are not known.

The chain employs TRBV5-6 and TRBJ2-5, with D perhaps TRBD1 (6 bases). The CDR3 spans 15 residues. CDR1 is SGHDT, CDR2 YYEEEE, per germline. With 2 bases removed from V and 1 base from J, the gap between germline ends came to 12 bases. CDR3 coding DNA: TGTGCCAGCAGCTTTGGGGGCCCCAGCCAAGAGACCCAGTACTTC. Protein product: CASSFGGPSQETQYF.

This clonotype was seen repeatedly, ten times or more. The chain has TRBV2 and TRBJ1-1, with a weak D call TRBD1 (5 bases). With 7 bases removed from V and 5 bases from J, the gap between germline ends came to 14 bases. This CDR3 spans 13 amino acids. Germline V gene data show CDR1 as SNHLY and CDR2 as FYNNEI. CDR3 loop: CASMRFWGTEAFF. The CDR3 region has the DNA TGTGCCAGCATGAGATTCTGGGGGACTGAAGCTTTCTTT.

This clonotype was seen many times. The chain combines TRBV7-8 with TRBJ2-5; 7 positions agree with TRBD2. CDR1 and CDR2 from the germline V gene are SGHVS and FQNEAQ. With 1 base clipped from V and 5 bases from J, the junction kept 4 bases outside the gene matches. This CDR3 region has 14 residues. CDR3: CASSLVGGMETQYF. CDR3 DNA: TGTGCCAGCAGCTTAGTGGGGGGGATGGAGACCCAGTACTTC.

V is TRBV10-2 and J is TRBJ2-3; TRBD1 matches at 7 bases. Germline CDR1 WSHSY, CDR2 SAAADI. The CDR3 totals 15 residues. V shed 2 bases, J shed 7 bases, and the junction held 9 bases outside the gene matches. CDR3 loop: CASSENPGGRYTQYF. The CDR3 DNA follows: TGCGCCAGCAGTGAGAACCCAGGGGGAAGGTATACGCAGTATTTT.

This clonotype was seen ten or more times. The V gene is TRBV11-1, the J gene TRBJ1-1; 8 nucleotides agree with TRBD1. Unmatched junction bases numbered 2, after V lost 5 bases and J lost 3 bases. The CDR3 extends over 13 amino acids. Germline CDR1 and CDR2: SGHAT and FQDESV (reference sequence). The chain's CDR3 is CASSTDRDTEAFF. The CDR3, as DNA: TGTGCCAGCAGCACGGACAGGGACACTGAAGCTTTCTTT.

The rearrangement uses TRBV29-1 and TRBJ1-4, with D unclear. Trimming removed 7 bases from V and 1 base from J, with 10 bases in between. The CDR3 is 13 residues long. Germline V CDR1 and CDR2: SQVTM, ANQGSEA. The CDR3: CSAGRRTNEKLFF. The CDR3 region has the DNA TGCAGCGCCGGCAGGCGAACTAATGAAAAACTGTTTTTT.

A few counts support this clonotype. The chain joins TRBV5-1 to TRBJ2-6; TRBD2 matches at 12 bases. The junction had 9 bases not matched to a gene; V was cut back by 5 bases and J by 0 bases. This CDR3 comprises 19 residues. Germline CDR1 SGHRS, CDR2 YFSETQ. CDR3 in amino acids: CASRTSGGPLFSGANVLTF. CDR3 DNA: TGCGCCAGCAGAACTAGCGGGGGGCCTTTGTTCTCTGGGGCCAACGTCCTGACTTTC.

This clonotype showed up many times. This chain links TRBV20-1 with TRBJ2-1; D possibly matches TRBD1 or TRBD2 (5 bases each). The CDR3 length is 17 residues. The germline gives CDR1 DFQATT, CDR2 SNEGSKA (reference sequence). V lost 2 bases and J lost 7, with 24 bases in between. CDR3 amino acids: CSARYGGGYLNYNEQFF. CDR3 sequence (DNA): TGCAGTGCTAGATATGGGGGTGGTTACCTAAACTATAATGAGCAGTTCTTC.

J is TRBJ2-1 and V is TRBV7-9; TRBD1 or TRBD2 may be the D gene (6 bases each). This CDR3 is 13 amino acids long. Per the germline V gene, CDR1 is SEHNR and CDR2 is FQNEAQ (reference sequence). V lost 5 bases and J 5 bases, leaving 10 bases between the germline ends. The CDR3 loop is CASSGGLNNEQFF. CDR3 coding DNA: TGTGCCAGCAGCGGGGGGCTCAACAATGAGCAGTTCTTC.

V and J are TRBV12-3 or TRBV12-4 and TRBJ1-1; D gene ambiguous. The CDR3 totals 13 residues. V lost 5 bases and J 7 bases, leaving 14 bases between the germline ends. Here the CDR3 DNA reads TGTGCCAGCAGTCGTCGGGTAACCCATGAAGCTTTCTTT. This encodes CASSRRVTHEAFF.

This clonotype has a handful of counts. V and J are TRBV4-3 and TRBJ2-7; D gene ambiguous. This CDR3 has 16 amino acids. The germline V and J ends were trimmed by 0 bases and 5 bases, with 17 bases remaining between them. Germline V gene data show CDR1 as LGHNA and CDR2 as YSLEER. The CDR3 region is CASSQDLPLGRDEQYF. Here the CDR3 DNA reads TGCGCCAGCAGCCAAGATCTCCCGCTCGGTCGGGACGAGCAGTACTTC.

This clonotype was counted ten times or more. The chain employs TRBV4-2 and TRBJ2-5, with TRBD2 matching over 10 bases. V trimming: 4 bases; J trimming: 5 bases; junction bases outside the gene matches: 13. The CDR3 covers 17 residues. The germline CDR1 and CDR2 sequences are LGHNA and YNFKEQ. The CDR3 nucleotides are TGTGCCAGCAGCCGAGACGGTTCTAGCGGGGGTTATGAGACCCAGTACTTC. It encodes CASSRDGSSGGYETQYF.

The chain joins TRBV12-3 or TRBV12-4 to TRBJ1-1; no firm D call. Trimming pared 6 bases from V and 2 bases from J, leaving 16 bases between. This CDR3 region has 15 residues. The CDR3 nucleotides are TGTGCCAGCAGGTACCCCTCGACTGTTAACACTGAAGCTTTCTTT. Its translation is CASRYPSTVNTEAFF.

CDR3 region: CASSLTSGDGELFF. The CDR3 DNA reads as TGTGCCAGCAGTTTAACTAGCGGGGACGGGGAGCTGTTTTTT. V gene TRBV12-3 or TRBV12-4 combines with J gene TRBJ2-2, with TRBD2 matching 10 bases. Trimming at V came to 2 bases and at J to 7 bases, leaving 1 base not matched to a gene. The CDR3 totals 14 residues.

Only a few counts were recorded for this clonotype. The rearrangement uses TRBV4-1 and TRBJ2-7; TRBD1 agrees at 7 bases. CDR1 and CDR2 from the germline V gene are MGHRA and YSYEKL. The CDR3 has 18 amino acids. The junction had 11 bases not matched to a gene; V was cut back by 0 bases and J by 0 bases. The CDR3 spells CASSQENLRQGSSYEQYF. The CDR3 coding sequence is TGCGCCAGCAGCCAAGAGAACCTTAGACAGGGAAGCTCCTACGAGCAGTACTTC.

This clonotype was detected ten times or more. The chain is built from TRBV5-1 and TRBJ2-3; no clear D gene. The germline V and J ends were trimmed by 4 bases and 6 bases, with 21 bases remaining between them. From germline, CDR1 is SGHRS and CDR2 YFSETQ. The CDR3 consists of 16 residues. The CDR3 DNA follows: TGCGCCAGCAGCCCCAGCACCCGGGCCCGGATGGATACGCAGTATTTT. Translating it yields CASSPSTRARMDTQYF.

This clonotype showed up just a few times. The chain has TRBV2 and TRBJ2-7, with 11 bases lining up with TRBD2. With 2 bases clipped from V and 7 bases from J, the junction kept 10 bases outside the gene matches. The germline CDR1 and CDR2 sequences are SNHLY and FYNNEI. This CDR3 contains 16 residues. Written as DNA, the CDR3 is TGTGCCAGCAGTGAATTATTAACTAGCGGGGGACGGGAGCAGTACGTC. Its translation is CASSELLTSGGREQYV.

To note about this clonotype: The junction does not match germline at one end; this may be a read error. This chain uses TRBV6-5 with TRBJ2-5, with 8 bases aligning to TRBD2. The CDR3 runs to 16 residues. Germline V lookup: CDR1 MNHEY, CDR2 SVGAGI. This CDR3 is CASSQTWGSGGGRPIF. CDR3 DNA sequence: TGTGCCAGCAGTCAAACATGGGGATCCGGGGGGGGGAGACCCATCTTC.

The chain uses TRBV11-2 and TRBJ2-2; D is possibly TRBD2 (6 bases). Per the germline V gene, CDR1 is SGHAT and CDR2 is FQNNGV. CDR3 length equals 14 residues. V was shortened by 6 bases and J by 6 bases, with 14 bases between the two germline ends. CDR3 region: CASSPTSSAGELFF. Written as DNA, the CDR3 is TGTGCCAGCAGTCCGACTAGTTCAGCCGGGGAGCTGTTTTTT.

In this sample, this clonotype turned up a few times. V usage is TRBV12-3 or TRBV12-4 and J usage is TRBJ1-3; 8 bases fit TRBD1. The length of the CDR3 is 15 residues. The ends lost 7 bases at V and 4 bases at J; junction bases unmatched: 9. Here the CDR3 DNA reads TGTGCCAGCACCGCCTCCAGGGGGCAAGGAAACACCATATATTTT. The encoded protein is CASTASRGQGNTIYF.

This clonotype has only a few counts. V usage is TRBV7-9 and J usage is TRBJ2-3; D gene unclear. V gave up 0 bases and J gave up 6 bases, with 16 bases separating them. The length of the CDR3 is 16 residues. The germline CDR1 and CDR2 sequences are SEHNR and FQNEAQ (reference sequence). The DNA for the CDR3 is TGTGCCAGCAGCTTAGCCCCCGTCGACACAGTCGATACGCAGTATTTT. The encoded protein is CASSLAPVDTVDTQYF.

The V call is TRBV20-1, the J call TRBJ1-5; no clear D. Trimming left V 5 bases short and J 6 bases short, with 20 bases between. This CDR3 comprises 15 residues. CDR1 DFQATT and CDR2 SNEGSKA come from the germline V gene (reference sequence). The CDR3 spells CSAFFPDVPGQPQHF. In DNA form, the CDR3 reads TGCAGTGCTTTTTTCCCGGACGTCCCCGGTCAGCCCCAGCATTTT.

This clonotype occurred a few times. This CDR3 is CASSLAGWGSGYTF. CDR3 nucleotide sequence: TGCGCCAGCAGCTTGGCCGGGTGGGGCTCCGGCTACACCTTC. The rearrangement uses TRBV5-1 and TRBJ1-2, with D tentatively TRBD1 (5 bases). Per the germline V gene, CDR1 is SGHRS and CDR2 is YFSETQ. Deletions cut 0 bases from V and 8 bases from J, with 14 bases between. The CDR3 length is 14 residues.

This clonotype has more than one count but fewer than ten. The chain recombines TRBV7-9 with TRBJ2-3; 7 positions agree with TRBD2. Germline CDR1 reads SEHNR; CDR2 reads FQNEAQ (reference sequence). The ends lost 11 bases at V and 6 bases at J; junction bases unmatched: 5. The CDR3 runs 11 residues. The chain's CDR3 is CAGREADTQYF. The CDR3 coding sequence is TGTGCCGGGAGGGAGGCGGATACGCAGTATTTT.

The rearrangement links TRBV10-3 to TRBJ1-2; 10 bases map to TRBD1. CDR1 is ENHRY, CDR2 SYGVKD, per germline. The CDR3 totals 15 residues. V lost 3 bases and J lost 7; bases outside the gene matches: 8. This CDR3 is CAISDTGQGHRGYTF. The DNA for the CDR3 is TGTGCCATCAGTGATACGGGACAGGGGCATCGTGGCTACACCTTC.

The chain couples TRBV9 to TRBJ2-7; D might be TRBD1 (6 bases). V lost 4 bases and J 5 bases, leaving 13 bases between the germline ends. This CDR3 spans 13 amino acids. Germline V gene data show CDR1 as SGDLS and CDR2 as YYNGEE. CDR3 sequence reads: CASSFQGSHEQYF. CDR3 nucleotide sequence: TGTGCCAGCAGCTTCCAGGGGTCCCACGAGCAGTACTTC.

Ten or more counts support this clonotype. The chain combines TRBV3-1 with TRBJ2-5; no reliable D call. The V gene's germline CDR1 is LGHDT and CDR2 YNNKEL (reference sequence). V lost 4 bases to trimming and J lost 0 bases, with 12 bases between them. This CDR3 is 15 amino acids long. The CDR3 coding sequence is TGTGCCAGCAGCCCGTTGGCGAGGTACCAAGAGACCCAGTACTTC. This translates into CASSPLARYQETQYF.

This clonotype was counted at least ten times. The chain links TRBV19 to TRBJ2-1, with 7 bases fitting TRBD2. Germline V lookup: CDR1 LNHDA, CDR2 SQIVND (reference sequence). The J segment lost 4 bases and the V segment lost 4 bases, leaving 7 bases of the junction unmatched. The CDR3 spans 15 residues. The CDR3: CASSTLAAEYNEQFF. In DNA form, the CDR3 reads TGTGCCAGTAGTACTCTAGCGGCGGAATACAATGAGCAGTTCTTC.

This chain uses TRBV20-1 with TRBJ1-2; no clear D. Trimming stripped 1 base from V and 1 base from J, with 7 bases between. Germline V gene lookup returns CDR1 DFQATT and CDR2 SNEGSKA (reference sequence). The CDR3 is made up of 13 amino acids. The CDR3 sequence is CSARVALNYGYTF. The CDR3 DNA reads TGCAGTGCTAGAGTGGCCCTTAACTATGGCTACACCTTC.

A few counts support this clonotype. The rearrangement joins TRBV20-1 to TRBJ2-2, with D hard to call. The V gene's germline CDR1 is DFQATT and CDR2 SNEGSKA (reference sequence). This CDR3 is 15 amino acids long. The germline V and J ends were trimmed by 0 bases and 2 bases, with 10 bases remaining between them. The CDR3: CSARDWVLNTGELFF. The CDR3, as DNA: TGCAGTGCTAGAGATTGGGTCCTTAACACCGGGGAGCTGTTTTTT.